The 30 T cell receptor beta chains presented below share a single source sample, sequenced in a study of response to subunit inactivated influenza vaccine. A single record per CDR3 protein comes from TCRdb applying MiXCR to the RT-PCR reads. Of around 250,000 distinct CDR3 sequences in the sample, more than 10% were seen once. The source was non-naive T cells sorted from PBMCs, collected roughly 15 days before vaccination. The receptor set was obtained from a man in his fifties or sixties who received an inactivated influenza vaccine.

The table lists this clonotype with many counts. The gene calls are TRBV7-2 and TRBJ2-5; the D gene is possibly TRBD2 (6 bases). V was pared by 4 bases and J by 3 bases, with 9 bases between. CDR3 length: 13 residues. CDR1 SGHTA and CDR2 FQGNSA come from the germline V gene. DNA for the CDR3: TGTGCCAGCAGCTCGACTAGAGAAGAGACCCAGTACTTC. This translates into CASSSTREETQYF.

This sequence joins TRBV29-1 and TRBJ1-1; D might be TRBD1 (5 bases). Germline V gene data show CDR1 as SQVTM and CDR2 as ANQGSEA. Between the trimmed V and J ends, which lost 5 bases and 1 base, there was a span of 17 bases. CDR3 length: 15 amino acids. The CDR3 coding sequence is TGCAGCGTTAAGGTCCGGGGTACAGGGAACACTGAAGCTTTCTTT. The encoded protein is CSVKVRGTGNTEAFF.

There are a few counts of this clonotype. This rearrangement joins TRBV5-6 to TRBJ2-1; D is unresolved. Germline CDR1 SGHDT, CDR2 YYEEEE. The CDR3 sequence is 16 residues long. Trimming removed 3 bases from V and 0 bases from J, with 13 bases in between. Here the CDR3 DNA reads TGTGCCAGCAGCTCGGAACCGTTAGGCTCCTACAATGAGCAGTTCTTC. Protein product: CASSSEPLGSYNEQFF.

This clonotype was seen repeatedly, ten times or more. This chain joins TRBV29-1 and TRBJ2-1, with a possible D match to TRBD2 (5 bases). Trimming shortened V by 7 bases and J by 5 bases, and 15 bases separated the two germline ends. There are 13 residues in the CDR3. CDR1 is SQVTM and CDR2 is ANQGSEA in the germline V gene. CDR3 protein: CSAMRARNNEQFF. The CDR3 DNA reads TGCAGCGCTATGCGGGCTCGAAACAATGAGCAGTTCTTC.

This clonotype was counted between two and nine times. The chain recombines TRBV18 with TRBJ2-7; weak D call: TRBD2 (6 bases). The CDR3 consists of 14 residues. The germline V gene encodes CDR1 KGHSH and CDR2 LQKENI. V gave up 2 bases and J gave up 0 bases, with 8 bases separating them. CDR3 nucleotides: TGTGCCAGCTCACCAGGCGGGGACTCCTACGAGCAGTACTTC. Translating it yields CASSPGGDSYEQYF.

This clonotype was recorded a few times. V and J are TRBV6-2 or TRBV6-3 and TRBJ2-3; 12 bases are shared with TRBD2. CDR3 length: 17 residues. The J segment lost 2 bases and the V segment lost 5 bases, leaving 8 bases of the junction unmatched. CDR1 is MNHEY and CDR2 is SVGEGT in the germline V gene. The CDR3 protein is CASSLWTSGTYTDTQYF. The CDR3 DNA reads TGTGCCAGCAGTCTTTGGACTAGCGGGACTTACACAGATACGCAGTATTTT.

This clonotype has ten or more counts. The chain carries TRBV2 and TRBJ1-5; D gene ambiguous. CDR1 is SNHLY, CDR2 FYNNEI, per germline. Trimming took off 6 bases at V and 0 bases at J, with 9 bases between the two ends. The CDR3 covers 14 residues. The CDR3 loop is CASSRGSSNQPQHF. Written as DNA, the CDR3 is TGTGCCAGCAGCCGAGGGAGTAGCAATCAGCCCCAGCATTTT.

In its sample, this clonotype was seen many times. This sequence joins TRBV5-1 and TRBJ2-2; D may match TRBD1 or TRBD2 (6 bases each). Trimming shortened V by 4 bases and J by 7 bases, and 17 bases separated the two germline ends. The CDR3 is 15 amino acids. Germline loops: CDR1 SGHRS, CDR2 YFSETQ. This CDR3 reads CASSNGLQGIGELFF. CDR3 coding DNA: TGCGCCAGCAGCAATGGACTACAGGGAATCGGGGAGCTGTTTTTT.

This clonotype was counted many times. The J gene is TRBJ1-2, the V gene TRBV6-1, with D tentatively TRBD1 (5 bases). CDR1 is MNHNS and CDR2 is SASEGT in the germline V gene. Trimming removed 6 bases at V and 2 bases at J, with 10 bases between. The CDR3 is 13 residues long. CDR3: CASRLDSNYGYTF. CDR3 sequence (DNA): TGTGCCAGCAGGCTTGACAGCAACTATGGCTACACCTTC.

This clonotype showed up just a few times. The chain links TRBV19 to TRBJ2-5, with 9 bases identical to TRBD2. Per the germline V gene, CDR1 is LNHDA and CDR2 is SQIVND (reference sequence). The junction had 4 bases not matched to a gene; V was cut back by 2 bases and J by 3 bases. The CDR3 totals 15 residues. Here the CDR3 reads CASSILAGSEETQYF. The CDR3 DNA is TGTGCCAGTAGTATACTAGCGGGGTCGGAAGAGACCCAGTACTTC.

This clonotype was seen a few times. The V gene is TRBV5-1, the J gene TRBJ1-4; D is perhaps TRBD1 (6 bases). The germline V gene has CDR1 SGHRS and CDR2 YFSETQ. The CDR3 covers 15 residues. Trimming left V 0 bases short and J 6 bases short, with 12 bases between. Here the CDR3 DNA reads TGCGCCAGCAGCTTGGATCCAGGGGTAGATGAAAAACTGTTTTTT. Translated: CASSLDPGVDEKLFF.

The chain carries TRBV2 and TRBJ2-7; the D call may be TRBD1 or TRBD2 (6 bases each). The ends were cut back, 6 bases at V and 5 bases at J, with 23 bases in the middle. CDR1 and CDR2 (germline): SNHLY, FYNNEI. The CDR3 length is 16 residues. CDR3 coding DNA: TGTGCCAGCAGCCTCGAAAGGGGGGCAGCATCCCACGAGCAGTACTTC. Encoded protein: CASSLERGAASHEQYF.

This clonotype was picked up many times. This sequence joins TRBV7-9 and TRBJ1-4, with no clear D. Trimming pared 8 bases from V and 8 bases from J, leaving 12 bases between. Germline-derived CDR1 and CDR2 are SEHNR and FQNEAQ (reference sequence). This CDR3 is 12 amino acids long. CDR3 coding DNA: TGTGCCAGCGAGATGAACGAGGAAAAACTGTTTTTT. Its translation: CASEMNEEKLFF.

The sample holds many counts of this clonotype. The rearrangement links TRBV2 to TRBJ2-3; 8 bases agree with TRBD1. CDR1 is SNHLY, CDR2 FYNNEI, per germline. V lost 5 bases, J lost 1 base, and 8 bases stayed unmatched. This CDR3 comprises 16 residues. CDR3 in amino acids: CASSRAGGAGTDTQYF. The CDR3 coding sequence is TGTGCCAGCAGTAGAGCAGGGGGCGCGGGCACAGATACGCAGTATTTT.

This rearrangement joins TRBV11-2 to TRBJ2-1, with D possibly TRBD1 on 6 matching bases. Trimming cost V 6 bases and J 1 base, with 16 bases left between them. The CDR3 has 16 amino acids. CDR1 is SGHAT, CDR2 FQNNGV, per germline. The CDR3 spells CASRLITGRSYNEQFF. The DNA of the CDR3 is TGTGCCAGCAGACTTATCACAGGGAGATCCTACAATGAGCAGTTCTTC.

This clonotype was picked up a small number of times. CDR3 residues: CASSLHLRSGADNEQFF. The CDR3 DNA follows: TGTGCCAGCAGCTTACACTTGCGTAGCGGGGCCGACAATGAGCAGTTCTTC. V is TRBV7-2 and J is TRBJ2-1, with TRBD2 matching 8 bases. V trimming: 2 bases; J trimming: 5 bases; junction bases outside the gene matches: 11. Germline loops: CDR1 SGHTA, CDR2 FQGNSA. The CDR3 loop spans 17 amino acids.

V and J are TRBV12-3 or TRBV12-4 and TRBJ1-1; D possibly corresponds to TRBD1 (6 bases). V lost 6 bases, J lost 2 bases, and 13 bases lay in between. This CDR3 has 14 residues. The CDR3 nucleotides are TGTGCCAGCAGCGTCCAACAGGGAAACACTGAAGCTTTCTTT. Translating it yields CASSVQQGNTEAFF.

The CDR3 DNA sequence: TGCAGTGCTAGAGGACTAGCGGGGGGGTTGGCAGATACGCAGTATTTT. Protein: CSARGLAGGLADTQYF. The rearrangement joins TRBV20-1 to TRBJ2-3; 14 bases are shared with TRBD2. Trimming cost V 1 base and J 4 bases; bases outside gene matches: 4. The CDR3 contains 16 residues. Germline V gene data show CDR1 as DFQATT and CDR2 as SNEGSKA (reference sequence).

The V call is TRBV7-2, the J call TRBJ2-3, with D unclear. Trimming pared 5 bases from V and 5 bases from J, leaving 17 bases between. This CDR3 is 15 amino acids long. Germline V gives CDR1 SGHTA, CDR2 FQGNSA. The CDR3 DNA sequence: TGTGCCAGCAGCCTGGCGCTAGGTGTCGGAGATACGCAGTATTTT. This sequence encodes CASSLALGVGDTQYF.

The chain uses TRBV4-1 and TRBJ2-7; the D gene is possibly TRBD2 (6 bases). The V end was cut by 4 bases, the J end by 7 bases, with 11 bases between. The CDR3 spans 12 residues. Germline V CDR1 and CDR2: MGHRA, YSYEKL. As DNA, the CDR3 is TGCGCCAGCAGCCGAGATCGGGGGGAGCAGTACTTC. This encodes CASSRDRGEQYF.

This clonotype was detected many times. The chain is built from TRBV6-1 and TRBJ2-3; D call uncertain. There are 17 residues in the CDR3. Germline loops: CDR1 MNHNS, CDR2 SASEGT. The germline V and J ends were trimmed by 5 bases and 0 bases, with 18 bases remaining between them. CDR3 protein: CASSLRALSTSTDTQYF. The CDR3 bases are TGTGCCAGCAGTCTCCGGGCCTTAAGTACTAGCACAGATACGCAGTATTTT.

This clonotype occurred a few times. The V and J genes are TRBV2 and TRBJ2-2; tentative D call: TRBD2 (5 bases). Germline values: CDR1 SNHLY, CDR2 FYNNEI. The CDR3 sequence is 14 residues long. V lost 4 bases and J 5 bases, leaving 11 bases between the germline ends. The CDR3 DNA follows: TGTGCCAGCAGTGCAGCAGGAGGTACCGGGGAGCTGTTTTTT. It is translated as CASSAAGGTGELFF. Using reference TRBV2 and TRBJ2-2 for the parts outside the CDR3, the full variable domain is EPEVTQTPSHQVTQMGQEVILRCVPISNHLYFYWYRQILGQKVEFLVSFYNNEISEKSEIFDDQFSVERPDGSNFTLKIRSTKLEDSAMYFCASSAAGGTGELFFGEGSRLTVL.

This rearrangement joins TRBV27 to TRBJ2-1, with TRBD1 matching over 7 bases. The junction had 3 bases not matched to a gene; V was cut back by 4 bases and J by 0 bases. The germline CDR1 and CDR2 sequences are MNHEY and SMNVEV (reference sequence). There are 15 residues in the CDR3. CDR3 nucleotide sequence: TGTGCCAGCAGTTCCGACAGGGCCTCCTACAATGAGCAGTTCTTC. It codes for CASSSDRASYNEQFF.

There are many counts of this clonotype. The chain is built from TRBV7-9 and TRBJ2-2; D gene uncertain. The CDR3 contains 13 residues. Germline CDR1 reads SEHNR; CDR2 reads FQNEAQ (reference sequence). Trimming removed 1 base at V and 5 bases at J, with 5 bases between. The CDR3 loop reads CASSLDGTGELFF. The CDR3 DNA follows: TGTGCCAGCAGCTTAGACGGTACCGGGGAGCTGTTTTTT.

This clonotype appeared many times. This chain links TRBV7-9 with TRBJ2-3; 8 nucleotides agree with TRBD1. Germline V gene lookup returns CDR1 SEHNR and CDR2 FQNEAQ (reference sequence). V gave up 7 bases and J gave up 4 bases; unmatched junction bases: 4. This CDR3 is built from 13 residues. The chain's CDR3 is CASTRTGPDTQYF. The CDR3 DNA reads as TGTGCCAGCACGAGGACAGGGCCAGATACGCAGTATTTT.

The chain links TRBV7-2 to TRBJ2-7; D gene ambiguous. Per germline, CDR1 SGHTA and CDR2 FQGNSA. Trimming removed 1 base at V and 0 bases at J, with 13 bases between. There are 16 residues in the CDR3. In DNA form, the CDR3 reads TGTGCCAGCAGCTTAGGGATATCTTTAAGCTCCTACGAGCAGTACTTC. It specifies CASSLGISLSSYEQYF.

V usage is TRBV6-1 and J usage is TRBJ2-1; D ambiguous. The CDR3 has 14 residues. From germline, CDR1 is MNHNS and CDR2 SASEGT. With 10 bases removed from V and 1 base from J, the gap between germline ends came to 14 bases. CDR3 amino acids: CATLPTGSYNEQFF. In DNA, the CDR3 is TGTGCCACCCTACCGACGGGTTCCTACAATGAGCAGTTCTTC.

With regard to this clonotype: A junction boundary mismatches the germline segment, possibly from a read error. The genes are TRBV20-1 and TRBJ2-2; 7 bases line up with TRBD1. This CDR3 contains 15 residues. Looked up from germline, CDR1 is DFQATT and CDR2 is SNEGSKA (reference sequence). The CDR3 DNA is TGCTGTGCTAGAGGAAGACAGGGCCGCACCGGGGAGCTGTTTTTT. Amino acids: CCARGRQGRTGELFF.

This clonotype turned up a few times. CDR3 loop: CASSAGQGSYEQYF. CDR3 nucleotides: TGTGCCAGCAGCGCGGGACAGGGCTCCTACGAGCAGTACTTC. This chain uses TRBV7-6 with TRBJ2-7, with 9 positions matching TRBD1. The ends lost 5 bases at V and 0 bases at J; junction bases unmatched: 2. Germline loops: CDR1 SGHVS, CDR2 FNYEAQ. The CDR3 runs to 14 residues.

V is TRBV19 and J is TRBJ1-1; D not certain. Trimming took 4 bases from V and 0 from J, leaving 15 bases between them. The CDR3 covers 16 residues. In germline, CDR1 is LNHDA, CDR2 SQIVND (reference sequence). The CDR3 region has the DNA TGTGCCAGTAGTACCGGACCGAGGAGCATGAACACTGAAGCTTTCTTT. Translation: CASSTGPRSMNTEAFF.